The rows below give T cell receptor beta chains drawn from one sample of a study of OX40 agonist ivuxolimab in advanced cancers. Some clones are missing from TCRdb's copy, which holds only in-frame ones; the method was immunoSEQ multiplex PCR. Of tens of thousands of clones in the sample, 75% to 90% are singletons; the top ten hold roughly 17%. This sample comprised CD4+ or CD8+ T cells sorted from blood, obtained in a trial of the OX40 agonist ivuxolimab. The receptors were gathered from an adult with an advanced solid tumor such as melanoma, head and neck, liver or kidney cancer. The CDR3 runs from the conserved cysteine through the conserved F or W. D genes are given only for firm matches. Size tells how often a clone was seen (once, few, many) or the class of an expanded clone, and some rows leave it out.

d_gene: TRBD1; abundance: -; j_gene: TRBJ1-5; v_gene: TRBV10-3; CDR3aa: CAISDSQGAIQPQHF; CDR3nt: TGTGCCATCAGTGATAGTCAGGGGGCTATTCAGCCCCAGCATTTT
d_gene: -; abundance: -; j_gene: TRBJ2-1; v_gene: TRBV6-6; CDR3aa: CASQLISEQFF; CDR3nt: TGTGCCAGCCAACTGATAAGTGAGCAGTTCTTC
d_gene: -; abundance: -; j_gene: TRBJ2-3; v_gene: TRBV6-5; CDR3aa: CASSYGVRVTDTQYF; CDR3nt: TGTGCCAGCAGTTACGGCGTCAGGGTGACAGATACGCAGTATTTT
d_gene: -; abundance: -; j_gene: TRBJ2-7; v_gene: TRBV28; CDR3aa: CASSSWDQKTAEEQYF; CDR3nt: TGTGCCAGCAGTTCGTGGGACCAAAAAACCGCTGAGGAGCAGTACTTC
d_gene: TRBD1; abundance: -; j_gene: TRBJ1-3; v_gene: TRBV18; CDR3aa: CASSQQGAHGNTIYF; CDR3nt: TGTGCCAGCTCTCAACAGGGGGCCCATGGAAACACCATATATTTT
d_gene: -; abundance: -; j_gene: TRBJ2-1; v_gene: TRBV20-1; CDR3aa: CSARDGAGQFF; CDR3nt: TGCAGTGCTAGAGACGGAGCTGGGCAGTTCTTC
d_gene: -; abundance: -; j_gene: TRBJ2-1; v_gene: TRBV7-3; CDR3aa: CASSPRRGEQFF; CDR3nt: TGTGCCAGCAGCCCCCGGCGGGGTGAGCAGTTCTTC
d_gene: TRBD1; abundance: -; j_gene: TRBJ1-1; v_gene: TRBV19; CDR3aa: CASTPGSQGAAFF; CDR3nt: TGTGCCAGTACCCCGGGGTCGCAGGGGGCGGCTTTCTTT
d_gene: -; abundance: -; j_gene: TRBJ1-5; v_gene: TRBV7-6; CDR3aa: CASSLYGAPGQPQHF; CDR3nt: TGTGCCAGCAGCTTATATGGGGCCCCCGGCCAGCCCCAGCATTTT
d_gene: TRBD1; abundance: -; j_gene: TRBJ1-4; v_gene: TRBV2; CDR3aa: CASRFGTGGEKLFF; CDR3nt: TGTGCCAGCAGGTTCGGGACAGGGGGCGAAAAACTGTTTTTT
d_gene: -; abundance: -; j_gene: TRBJ2-1; v_gene: TRBV19; CDR3aa: CASSIPGTPRSYNEQFF; CDR3nt: TGTGCCAGTAGTATCCCCGGGACACCCCGCTCCTACAATGAGCAGTTCTTC
d_gene: TRBD1; abundance: -; j_gene: TRBJ2-1; v_gene: TRBV28; CDR3aa: CASTFRDRGNEQFF; CDR3nt: TGTGCCAGCACCTTTAGGGACAGGGGGAATGAGCAGTTCTTC
d_gene: -; abundance: -; j_gene: TRBJ2-7; v_gene: TRBV28; CDR3aa: CASSARVYEQYF; CDR3nt: TGTGCCAGCAGTGCTAGGGTCTACGAGCAGTACTTC
d_gene: -; abundance: once; j_gene: TRBJ2-1; v_gene: TRBV28; CDR3aa: CASSEDGQWSSYNEQFF; CDR3nt: TGTGCCAGCAGTGAGGACGGACAATGGAGCTCCTACAATGAGCAGTTCTTC
d_gene: TRBD2; abundance: -; j_gene: TRBJ2-7; v_gene: TRBV28; CDR3aa: CASRTSGSSYEQYF; CDR3nt: TGTGCCAGCAGGACTAGCGGGAGCTCCTACGAGCAGTACTTC
d_gene: -; abundance: -; j_gene: TRBJ1-1; v_gene: TRBV28; CDR3aa: CASSPLSGNTEAFF; CDR3nt: TGTGCCAGCAGTCCCCTTTCAGGGAACACTGAAGCTTTCTTT
d_gene: TRBD2; abundance: -; j_gene: TRBJ2-3; v_gene: TRBV6-5; CDR3aa: CASSSGRETDTQYF; CDR3nt: TGTGCCAGCAGTAGCGGGAGGGAGACAGATACGCAGTATTTT
d_gene: -; abundance: -; j_gene: TRBJ2-5; v_gene: TRBV15; CDR3aa: CATSPTDRSETQYF; CDR3nt: TGTGCCACCAGCCCTACTGACAGGTCGGAGACCCAGTACTTC
d_gene: -; abundance: -; j_gene: TRBJ1-2; v_gene: TRBV19; CDR3aa: CASSSRPGLNYGYTF; CDR3nt: TGTGCCAGTAGTTCTCGTCCGGGGTTAAACTATGGCTACACCTTC